Presented here are 31 T cell receptor beta chains from one specimen sequenced in a study of naive and memory T cell subsets. The study, taken as a whole, reports: Naive repertoires, especially CD8, held a few larger clonotypes, possibly memory cells re-expressing CD45RA.

Both TRBC1 and TRBC2 were covered by a beta constant-region primer of two equimolar oligonucleotides. Four rounds of PCR amplified the ligated cDNA using nested alpha and beta constant-region primers plus SP2. TCRdb re-derived calls from the UMI-ligation and nested PCR reads in MiXCR, one entry per CDR3 protein. The table shows over 130,000 distinct CDR3 sequences, with approximately 20% occurring only once. Their recognized antigens are unknown. The specimen sequenced was naive CD8+ T cells from blood. All receptors come from a human donor in good health.

The chain joins TRBV11-2 to TRBJ2-7; the D call may be TRBD1 or TRBD2 (5 bases each). Trimming took off 3 bases at V and 9 bases at J, with 12 bases between the two ends. Per germline, CDR1 SGHAT and CDR2 FQNNGV. There are 12 residues in the CDR3. The CDR3 region is CASSLGDPLQYF. CDR3 sequence (DNA): TGTGCCAGCAGCTTGGGGGACCCCTTGCAGTACTTC.

The chain joins TRBV7-9 to TRBJ2-3; D remains unclear. The germline CDR1 and CDR2 sequences are SEHNR and FQNEAQ (reference sequence). This CDR3 spans 12 amino acids. Trimming shortened V by 5 bases and J by 6 bases, and 9 bases separated the two germline ends. The chain's CDR3 is CASSNTRDTQYF. CDR3 nucleotide sequence: TGTGCCAGCAGCAACACTCGGGATACGCAGTATTTT. The whole variable domain, remainder taken from reference TRBV7-9 and TRBJ2-3, is DTGVSQNPRHKITKRGQNVTFRCDPISEHNRLYWYRQTLGQGPEFLTYFQNEAQLEKSRLLSDRFSAERPKGSFSTLEIQRTEQGDSAMYLCASSNTRDTQYFGPGTRLTVL.

This clonotype was observed a few times. This sequence joins TRBV27 and TRBJ2-2, with TRBD2 matching over 10 bases. The CDR3 sequence is 16 residues long. With V trimmed by 4 bases and J by 7 bases, 9 bases remained unmatched. Germline CDR1 is MNHEY and CDR2 is SMNVEV (reference sequence). The CDR3 loop reads CASSWGSSGRIGELFF. For the CDR3, the DNA is TGTGCCAGCAGTTGGGGCTCTAGCGGGAGAATCGGGGAGCTGTTTTTT.

V gene TRBV6-6 combines with J gene TRBJ1-5; D perhaps matches TRBD1 (5 bases). V was shortened by 10 bases and J by 5 bases, with 15 bases between the two germline ends. Germline CDR1 is MNHNY and CDR2 is SVGAGI (reference sequence). This CDR3 has 13 residues. CDR3 region: CAIGHGGDQPQHF. The CDR3 nucleotides are TGTGCCATCGGACATGGAGGTGATCAGCCCCAGCATTTT.

The rearrangement joins TRBV4-1 to TRBJ2-1; the D gene is possibly TRBD1 (6 bases). The CDR3 has 17 residues. Trimming shortened V by 3 bases and J by 8 bases, and 23 bases separated the two germline ends. Germline V gene lookup returns CDR1 MGHRA and CDR2 YSYEKL. This chain's CDR3 is CASSQGVTGFTTYEQFF. In nucleotides, the CDR3 is TGCGCCAGCAGCCAGGGCGTGACAGGCTTTACAACGTATGAGCAGTTCTTC.

This clonotype was observed many times. The rearrangement links TRBV11-2 to TRBJ2-5; the D gene is possibly TRBD2 (6 bases). V was cut by 3 bases and J by 5 bases, with 7 bases left in between. The CDR3 loop spans 12 amino acids. The germline CDR1 and CDR2 sequences are SGHAT and FQNNGV. The DNA of the CDR3 is TGTGCCAGCAGCTTTGGGGGGGAGACCCAGTACTTC. Translation: CASSFGGETQYF.

The chain carries TRBV24-1 and TRBJ2-7; D call uncertain. Trimming cost V 6 bases and J 0 bases, with 23 bases left between them. The V gene's germline CDR1 is KGHDR and CDR2 SFDVKD. The CDR3 extends over 18 amino acids. The CDR3 sequence is CATSTTEKKRTSSYEQYF. The CDR3 DNA reads TGTGCCACCAGTACAACAGAGAAGAAAAGAACAAGCTCCTACGAGCAGTACTTC.

The sample holds a few counts of this clonotype. V usage is TRBV29-1 and J usage is TRBJ2-7, with D possibly being TRBD1 (5 bases). The germline CDR1 and CDR2 sequences are SQVTM and ANQGSEA. V was pared by 2 bases and J by 1 base, with 6 bases between. This CDR3 has 12 amino acids. Here the CDR3 reads CSVESGSYEQYF. The CDR3 DNA reads TGCAGCGTTGAATCAGGGTCCTACGAGCAGTACTTC.

This clonotype was observed a handful of times. The J gene is TRBJ2-2, the V gene TRBV6-5; 7 bases map to TRBD1. V gave up 2 bases and J gave up 0 bases; unmatched junction bases: 0. The germline V gene has CDR1 MNHEY and CDR2 SVGAGI. This CDR3 region has 15 residues. The CDR3: CASSYDRANTGELFF. DNA for the CDR3: TGTGCCAGCAGTTACGACAGGGCGAACACCGGGGAGCTGTTTTTT.

This clonotype showed up just a few times. The V and J genes are TRBV29-1 and TRBJ2-1; TRBD2 matches 7 bases. Germline V lookup: CDR1 SQVTM, CDR2 ANQGSEA. V gave up 6 bases and J gave up 4 bases; unmatched junction bases: 9. This CDR3 is built from 14 residues. DNA of the CDR3: TGCAGCGTCGAGGGGCGGGAGAAGTACAATGAGCAGTTCTTC. Its protein is CSVEGREKYNEQFF.

This clonotype was counted a few times. This chain connects TRBV9 to TRBJ2-3; either TRBD1 or TRBD2 may fit D (6 bases each). The V end lost 3 bases, the J end lost 2 bases, and 16 bases lay between the germline ends. CDR3 length: 16 residues. Germline CDR1 reads SGDLS; CDR2 reads YYNGEE. The DNA of the CDR3 is TGTGCCAGCAGCGCGGGGGCAACTGCTTTCACAGATACGCAGTATTTT. Protein sequence: CASSAGATAFTDTQYF.

This clonotype has a handful of counts. V and J are TRBV5-4 and TRBJ2-3, with D unclear. The CDR3 is made up of 16 amino acids. Germline V gene data show CDR1 as SGHNT and CDR2 as YYREEE (reference sequence). Trimming cost V 6 bases and J 3 bases, with 20 bases left between them. In DNA form, the CDR3 reads TGTGCCAGCACCACGGACGGCCTCCCCTGGACAGATACGCAGTATTTT. Protein: CASTTDGLPWTDTQYF.

The chain is built from TRBV15 and TRBJ2-5, with TRBD2 identical over 10 bases. CDR1 LNHNV and CDR2 YYDKDF come from the germline V gene (reference sequence). This CDR3 has 14 residues. V was clipped by 9 bases and J by 3 bases; unmatched bases: 7. This chain's CDR3 is CATGALAGEETQYF. The DNA for the CDR3 is TGTGCCACGGGGGCCCTAGCGGGAGAAGAGACCCAGTACTTC.

This clonotype has only a few counts. This chain uses TRBV5-1 with TRBJ2-7; possible D gene TRBD1, 5 bases. Germline CDR1 SGHRS, CDR2 YFSETQ. The CDR3 covers 16 residues. V gave up 0 bases and J gave up 2 bases, with 15 bases separating them. The DNA of the CDR3 is TGCGCCAGCAGCTTGGGGCAGGGCCTTAATGCCTACGAGCAGTACTTC. Its protein product is CASSLGQGLNAYEQYF.

This chain uses TRBV20-1 with TRBJ2-5, with TRBD2 matching 10 bases. Germline CDR1 reads DFQATT; CDR2 reads SNEGSKA (reference sequence). Unmatched junction bases numbered 5, after V lost 5 bases and J lost 2 bases. The CDR3 covers 14 residues. CDR3 nucleotides: TGCAGTGCTGGTGGACTAGCGGAGCAAGAGACCCAGTACTTC. Protein product: CSAGGLAEQETQYF.

This chain links TRBV7-2 with TRBJ2-1, with a possible D match to TRBD2 (5 bases). The CDR3 has 13 amino acids. V lost 7 bases, J lost 7 bases, and 14 bases lay in between. Germline V CDR1 and CDR2: SGHTA, FQGNSA. In DNA form, the CDR3 reads TGTGCCAGCACCGTAGCGTTCCCGAATGAGCAGTTCTTC. This encodes CASTVAFPNEQFF.

The rearrangement links TRBV24-1 to TRBJ2-5; 8 bases are a match to TRBD1. This CDR3 has 14 amino acids. Germline-derived CDR1 and CDR2 are KGHDR and SFDVKD. V was pared by 4 bases and J by 4 bases, with 4 bases of the junction left unmatched. The CDR3 region is CATSELQGGETQYF. CDR3 nucleotide sequence: TGTGCCACCAGTGAGCTACAGGGGGGAGAGACCCAGTACTTC.

V and J are TRBV28 and TRBJ2-5, with 8 bases identical to TRBD2. Germline V CDR1 and CDR2: MDHEN, SYDVKM. J lost 7 bases, V lost 8 bases, and 6 bases had no gene match. The CDR3 has 12 residues. The CDR3 spells CASRGTRRTQYF. CDR3 DNA: TGTGCCAGCCGAGGGACTAGGCGGACCCAGTACTTC.

This clonotype came up a few times. The V gene is TRBV29-1, the J gene TRBJ2-7; tentatively, D is TRBD2 (5 bases). The length of the CDR3 is 13 residues. Germline-derived CDR1 and CDR2 are SQVTM and ANQGSEA. Deletions cut 6 bases from V and 3 bases from J, with 15 bases between. CDR3 sequence reads: CSVLWSGGYEQYF. The CDR3 DNA is TGCAGCGTCCTCTGGAGCGGAGGCTACGAGCAGTACTTC.

V is TRBV12-3 or TRBV12-4 and J is TRBJ2-5; 7 bases are a match to TRBD1. This CDR3 has 15 amino acids. Trimming at V came to 3 bases and at J to 5 bases, leaving 9 bases not matched to a gene. CDR3 nucleotides: TGTGCCAGCAGTTTCTTTGACAGGGCCTGGGAGACCCAGTACTTC. Translated, it gives CASSFFDRAWETQYF.

The chain is built from TRBV7-3 and TRBJ1-1, with 11 bases lining up with TRBD1. The CDR3 contains 15 residues. Germline V CDR1 and CDR2: SGHTA, FQGTGA. V lost 3 bases, J lost 4 bases, and 4 bases stayed unmatched. The CDR3: CASSLSGQGVTEAFF. CDR3 DNA sequence: TGTGCCAGCAGCTTGTCGGGACAGGGGGTCACTGAAGCTTTCTTT.

The genes are TRBV28 and TRBJ1-5; D might be TRBD1 (6 bases). CDR1 and CDR2 (germline): MDHEN, SYDVKM. This CDR3 has 14 residues. Between the trimmed V and J ends, which lost 3 bases and 5 bases, there was a span of 11 bases. The CDR3 DNA sequence: TGTGCCAGCAGTTTCGGGGAGGGGGATCAGCCCCAGCATTTT. Amino acid sequence: CASSFGEGDQPQHF.

In its sample, this clonotype was seen a few times. The chain carries TRBV27 and TRBJ1-5; 9 bases are a match to TRBD1. The V gene end was trimmed by 5 bases and the J gene end by 5 bases; junction bases not matched to a gene: 13. The CDR3 sequence is 17 residues long. Germline V gene lookup returns CDR1 MNHEY and CDR2 SMNVEV (reference sequence). In DNA form, the CDR3 reads TGTGCCAGCAGTGCAATTCCGGGACAGGGTGATTATCAGCCCCAGCATTTT. The encoded protein is CASSAIPGQGDYQPQHF.

The chain joins TRBV25-1 to TRBJ1-1; D might be TRBD1 (5 bases). This CDR3 contains 13 residues. The germline V gene encodes CDR1 MGHDK and CDR2 SYGVNS. V was cut by 5 bases and J by 13 bases, with 20 bases left in between. CDR3 coding DNA: TGTGCCAGCAGTCCCCCTTTGGGGCCGATCGATTTCTTT. Protein product: CASSPPLGPIDFF.

The chain uses TRBV5-4 and TRBJ2-4; 8 bases map to TRBD1. Germline assignment: CDR1 SGHNT and CDR2 YYREEE (reference sequence). This CDR3 comprises 16 residues. J lost 1 base, V lost 0 bases, and 3 bases had no gene match. For the CDR3, the DNA is TGTGCCAGCAGCTTGGACAGGGGGTTTGCCAAAAACATTCAGTACTTC. It codes for CASSLDRGFAKNIQYF.

The chain links TRBV25-1 to TRBJ2-7; D is uncertain. CDR1 and CDR2 (germline): MGHDK, SYGVNS. The CDR3 contains 12 residues. Trimming removed 3 bases at V and 5 bases at J, with 8 bases between. The CDR3 protein is CASSEGRNEQYF. The CDR3 region has the DNA TGTGCCAGCAGTGAGGGCAGGAACGAGCAGTACTTC.

The chain recombines TRBV7-8 with TRBJ1-2, with D perhaps TRBD1 (6 bases). The length of the CDR3 is 15 residues. CDR1 is SGHVS and CDR2 is FQNEAQ in the germline V gene. With 5 bases removed from V and 0 bases from J, the gap between germline ends came to 13 bases. The CDR3 region has the DNA TGTGCCAGCAGCGAGGGGGACCGATCTAACTATGGCTACACCTTC. It yields the protein CASSEGDRSNYGYTF.

This clonotype has just a few counts. J is TRBJ2-1 and V is TRBV20-1; D is unresolved. Looked up from germline, CDR1 is DFQATT and CDR2 is SNEGSKA (reference sequence). The length of the CDR3 is 11 residues. Trimming took 5 bases from V and 10 from J, leaving 12 bases between them. The CDR3 sequence is CSAHPPREQFF. CDR3 nucleotide sequence: TGCAGTGCTCATCCCCCGCGGGAGCAGTTCTTC.

This clonotype appeared a few times. The chain carries TRBV7-9 and TRBJ2-5; 8 bases map to TRBD2. In germline, CDR1 is SEHNR, CDR2 FQNEAQ (reference sequence). V lost 5 bases to trimming and J lost 4 bases; unmatched junction nucleotides: 9. There are 15 residues in the CDR3. The CDR3: CASSPTSLAVETQYF. In nucleotides, the CDR3 is TGTGCCAGCAGCCCCACCTCACTAGCGGTAGAGACCCAGTACTTC.

The J gene is TRBJ1-1, the V gene TRBV28; possibly TRBD1 for D (5 bases). The germline gives CDR1 MDHEN, CDR2 SYDVKM. Trimming cost V 1 base and J 6 bases, with 9 bases left between them. The CDR3 extends over 13 amino acids. The CDR3, as DNA: TGTGCCAGCAGTTTATTTAGGGGATCTGAAGCTTTCTTT. Translating gives CASSLFRGSEAFF.

This chain connects TRBV20-1 to TRBJ2-7; 13 bases agree with TRBD2. Germline CDR1 and CDR2: DFQATT and SNEGSKA (reference sequence). CDR3 length: 15 amino acids. Losses at the gene ends were 2 bases for V and 2 bases for J; bases not matched to a gene: 3. CDR3 sequence: CSARSGTSGTYEQYF. CDR3 nucleotide sequence: TGCAGTGCTAGATCCGGGACTAGCGGGACCTACGAGCAGTACTTC.